This TCR beta chain was captured by sequencing in a study of T cells after yellow fever vaccination. Study as a whole: The SMART-Seq v4 Ultra Low Input method served to prepare the low-cell-number fractions. Broader study findings: Abundant clonotypes from the bulk population could have been carried over as contaminants into FACS-sorted repertoires. A weaker but faster secondary response was observed, peaking on day 5 versus 15.

TCRdb ran MiXCR on the 5' RACE reads and lists one entry per CDR3 protein. Among 150,000 to 200,000 distinct CDR3 sequences listed, around 7% were seen once. There are many counts of this clonotype. Its antigen is unknown. J was trimmed by 3 bases and V by 5 bases; bases with no gene match: 6. CDR1 MNHEY and CDR2 SMNVEV come from the germline V gene (reference sequence). This CDR3 is 15 amino acids long. The chain couples TRBV27 to TRBJ2-7, with 11 bases aligning to TRBD1. The material sequenced was CD4+ T cells sorted from PBMCs, taken less than 6 days after the first yellow fever vaccination. The TCR comes from a man between 18 and 35 years old who received the YFV17D yellow fever vaccine. DNA for the CDR3: TGTGCCAGCAGTCAAACCGGGACAGGGGGCTACGAGCAGTACTTC. This gives the protein CASSQTGTGGYEQYF.